This entry features one T cell receptor beta chain sequence. Its specificity is not known. Graves' hyperthyroidism qualified as stable when ophthalmopathy did not progress within 18 months. Pregnant or lactating patients were excluded, as were those with uncontrolled infection or other autoimmune disease. Each diagnosis was grounded in clinical symptoms, serum thyroxine and TRAb, thyroid ultrasound, and orbital computed tomography. The trim removed 0 bases at V and 4 bases at J, leaving 3 bases unmatched. From germline, CDR1 is PRHDT and CDR2 FYEKMQ (reference sequence). The CDR3 has 16 amino acids. This entry belongs to a study of T cells in Graves' hyperthyroidism and ophthalmopathy. Findings of the study overall: By a 13 V-J model, ophthalmopathy was set apart from stable hyperthyroidism.

TCR beta CDR3 regions were amplified from RNA. HTBI primers drove first-round RT-PCR of the TCR CDR3. One entry per CDR3 protein, called by TCRdb with MiXCR from the multiplex PCR reads. This table has 700,000 to 950,000 distinct CDR3 sequences, 30% to 40% appearing once. The chain is built from TRBV13 and TRBJ2-5; 12 nucleotides align to TRBD2. This TCR was recovered from a woman in her thirties or forties with Graves' hyperthyroidism. Sequenced sample: blood. The CDR3 is CASSLGLAGGRETQYF. The CDR3 bases are TGTGCCAGCAGCTTAGGACTAGCGGGAGGTAGAGAGACCCAGTACTTC.